This TCR beta chain was obtained from a study of T cells in Graves' hyperthyroidism and ophthalmopathy. The CDR3 totals 15 residues. Trimming stripped 5 bases from V and 7 bases from J, with 20 bases between. Germline CDR1 is SGHTA and CDR2 is FQGNSA. This clonotype was seen only a few times. These patients, aged 18 to 65, had recently diagnosed hyperthyroidism lasting under 2 months. Regions amplified from RNA transcripts were the TCR beta CDR3 regions. The TCR CDR3 was amplified in a first-round RT-PCR using the HTBI primer set. From the multiplex PCR reads, TCRdb called clonotypes with MiXCR, one entry per CDR3 protein. The sample lists hundreds of thousands of distinct CDR3 sequences, around 14% occurring once.

Specimen: blood. The chain links TRBV7-2 to TRBJ1-1; D call uncertain. The clonotype comes from a woman aged 18-29 years with Graves' hyperthyroidism. The CDR3 DNA follows: TGTGCCAGCAGCGCCTCGGCAGCCCTTGTTCTTGAAGCTTTCTTT. This gives the protein CASSASAALVLEAFF.